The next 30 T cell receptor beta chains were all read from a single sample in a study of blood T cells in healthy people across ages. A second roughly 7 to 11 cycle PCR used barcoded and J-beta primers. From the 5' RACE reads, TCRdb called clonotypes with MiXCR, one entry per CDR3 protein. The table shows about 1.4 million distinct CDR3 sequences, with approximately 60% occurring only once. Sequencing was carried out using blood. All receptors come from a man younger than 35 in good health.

The CDR3 region has the DNA TGTGCCAGCAGCCAAGTATACGGGGGGGCTCTGGAGACCCAGTACTTC. This sequence encodes CASSQVYGGALETQYF. This chain connects TRBV3-1 to TRBJ2-5; 8 bases are a match to TRBD2. V was pared by 1 base and J by 5 bases, with 9 bases of the junction left unmatched. Germline V gene lookup returns CDR1 LGHDT and CDR2 YNNKEL (reference sequence). CDR3 length equals 16 residues.

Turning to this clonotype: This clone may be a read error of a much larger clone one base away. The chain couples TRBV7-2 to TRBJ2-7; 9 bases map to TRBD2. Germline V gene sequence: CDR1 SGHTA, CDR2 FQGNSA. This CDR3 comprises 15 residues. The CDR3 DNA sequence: TGTGCCAGCAGCGACACCGGGACTAGCTCCTACGGGCAGTACTTC. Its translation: CASSDTGTSSYGQYF.

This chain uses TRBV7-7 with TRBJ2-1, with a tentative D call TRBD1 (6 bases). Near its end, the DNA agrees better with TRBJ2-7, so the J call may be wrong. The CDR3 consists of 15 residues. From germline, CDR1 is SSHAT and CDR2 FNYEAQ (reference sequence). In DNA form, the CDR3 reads TGTGCCAGCAGCTTGGGGGCTTCCTCCTACAATGAGCAGTACTTC. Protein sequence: CASSLGASSYNEQYF.

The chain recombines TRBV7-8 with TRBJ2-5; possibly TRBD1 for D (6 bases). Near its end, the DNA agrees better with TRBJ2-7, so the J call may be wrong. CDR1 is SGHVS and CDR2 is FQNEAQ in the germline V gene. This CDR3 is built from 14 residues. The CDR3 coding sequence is TGTGCCAGCAGCGTCCGGGACACATCCTACGAGCAGTACTTC. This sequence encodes CASSVRDTSYEQYF.

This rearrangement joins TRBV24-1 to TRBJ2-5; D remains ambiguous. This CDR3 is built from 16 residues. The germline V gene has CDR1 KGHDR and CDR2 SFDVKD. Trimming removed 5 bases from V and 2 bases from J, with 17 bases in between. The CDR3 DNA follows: TGTGCCACCAGTGCCTCAACGGGCGAATTTCAAGAGACCCAGTACTTC. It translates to CATSASTGEFQETQYF.

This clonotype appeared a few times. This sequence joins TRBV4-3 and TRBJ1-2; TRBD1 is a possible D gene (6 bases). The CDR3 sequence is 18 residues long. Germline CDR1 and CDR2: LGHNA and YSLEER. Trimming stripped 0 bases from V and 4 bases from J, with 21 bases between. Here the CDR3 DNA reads TGCGCCAGCAGCCAAGACTTTGCGGTCACAAAAGGGGGCTATGGCTACACCTTC. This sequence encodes CASSQDFAVTKGGYGYTF.

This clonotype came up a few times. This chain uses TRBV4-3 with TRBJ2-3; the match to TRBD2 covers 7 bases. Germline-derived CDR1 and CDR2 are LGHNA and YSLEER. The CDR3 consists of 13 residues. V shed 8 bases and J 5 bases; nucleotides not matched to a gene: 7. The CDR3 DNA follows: TGCGCCAGCTCAGGACTAGGGAGAGATACGCAGTATTTT. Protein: CASSGLGRDTQYF.

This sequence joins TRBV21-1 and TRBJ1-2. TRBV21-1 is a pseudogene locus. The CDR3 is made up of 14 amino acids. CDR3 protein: CASSKGEQSGGYTF. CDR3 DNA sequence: TGTGCCAGCAGCAAAGGAGAGCAATCGGGTGGCTACACCTTC.

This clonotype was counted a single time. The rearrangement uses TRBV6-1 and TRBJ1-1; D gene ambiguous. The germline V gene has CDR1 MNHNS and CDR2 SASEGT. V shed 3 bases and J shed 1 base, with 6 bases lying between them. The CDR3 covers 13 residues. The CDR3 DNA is TGTGCCAGCAGTGAGGATGGGAACACTGAAGCTTTCTTT. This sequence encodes CASSEDGNTEAFF.

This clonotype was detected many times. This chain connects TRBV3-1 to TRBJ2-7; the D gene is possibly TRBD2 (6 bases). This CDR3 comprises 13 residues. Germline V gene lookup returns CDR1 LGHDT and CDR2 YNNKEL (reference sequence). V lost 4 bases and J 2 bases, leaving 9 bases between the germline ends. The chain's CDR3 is CASSRDSTYEQYF. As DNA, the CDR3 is TGTGCCAGCAGCCGGGACTCCACCTACGAGCAGTACTTC.

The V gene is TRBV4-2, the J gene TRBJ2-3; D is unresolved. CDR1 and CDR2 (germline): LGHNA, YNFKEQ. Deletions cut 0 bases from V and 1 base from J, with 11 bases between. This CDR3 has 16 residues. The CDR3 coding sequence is TGTGCCAGCAGCCAAGAAGCCCACGCAGGCACAGATACGCAGTATTTT. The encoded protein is CASSQEAHAGTDTQYF.

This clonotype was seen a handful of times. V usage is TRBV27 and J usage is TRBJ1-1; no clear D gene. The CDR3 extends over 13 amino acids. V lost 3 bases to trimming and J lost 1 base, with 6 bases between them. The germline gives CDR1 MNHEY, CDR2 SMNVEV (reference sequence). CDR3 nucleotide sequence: TGTGCCAGCAGTTTCGCTAGGAACACTGAAGCTTTCTTT. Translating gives CASSFARNTEAFF.

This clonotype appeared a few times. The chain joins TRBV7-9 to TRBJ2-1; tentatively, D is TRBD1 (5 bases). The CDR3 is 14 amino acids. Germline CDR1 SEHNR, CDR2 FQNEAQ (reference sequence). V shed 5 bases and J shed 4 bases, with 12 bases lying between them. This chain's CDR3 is CASSHDRNYNEQFF. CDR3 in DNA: TGTGCCAGCAGCCATGACAGAAATTACAATGAGCAGTTCTTC.

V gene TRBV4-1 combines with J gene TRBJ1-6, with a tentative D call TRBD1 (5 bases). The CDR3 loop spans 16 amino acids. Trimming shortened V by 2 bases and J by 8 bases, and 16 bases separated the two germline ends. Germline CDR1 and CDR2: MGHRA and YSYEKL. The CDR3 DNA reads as TGCGCCAGCAGCCAAACTCAGGGAAACACTGATTCACCCCTCCACTTT. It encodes CASSQTQGNTDSPLHF.

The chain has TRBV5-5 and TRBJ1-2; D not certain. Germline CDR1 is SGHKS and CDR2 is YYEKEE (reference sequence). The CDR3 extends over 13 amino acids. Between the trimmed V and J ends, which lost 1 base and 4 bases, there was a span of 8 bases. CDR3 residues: CASSLRASYGYTF. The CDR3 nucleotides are TGTGCCAGCAGCTTGAGGGCAAGCTATGGCTACACCTTC.

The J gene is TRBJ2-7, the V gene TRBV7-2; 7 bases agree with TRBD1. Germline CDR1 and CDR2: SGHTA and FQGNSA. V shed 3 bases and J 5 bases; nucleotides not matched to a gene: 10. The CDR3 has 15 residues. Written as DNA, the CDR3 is TGTGCCAGCAGCTTCGATGGCCAGGGGGACCACGAGCAGTACTTC. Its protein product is CASSFDGQGDHEQYF.

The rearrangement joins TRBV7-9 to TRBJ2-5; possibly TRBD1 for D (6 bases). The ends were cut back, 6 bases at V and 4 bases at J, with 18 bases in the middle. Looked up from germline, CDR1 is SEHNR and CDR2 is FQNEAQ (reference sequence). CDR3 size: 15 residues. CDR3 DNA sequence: TGTGCCAGCAGGCAGGCGTCTGGGGGCGTAGAGACCCAGTACTTC. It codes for CASRQASGGVETQYF.

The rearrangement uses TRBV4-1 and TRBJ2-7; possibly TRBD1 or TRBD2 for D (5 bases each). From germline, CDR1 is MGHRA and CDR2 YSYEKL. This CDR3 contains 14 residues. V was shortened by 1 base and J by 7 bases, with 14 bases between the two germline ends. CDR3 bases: TGCGCCAGCAGCCAAGGGGGGACCGGCAATGAGCAGTACTTC. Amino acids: CASSQGGTGNEQYF.

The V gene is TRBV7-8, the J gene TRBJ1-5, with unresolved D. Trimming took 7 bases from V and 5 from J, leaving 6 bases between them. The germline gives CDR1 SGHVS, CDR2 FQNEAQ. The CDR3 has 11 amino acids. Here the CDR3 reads CASIVDQPQHF. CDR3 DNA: TGTGCCAGCATCGTTGATCAGCCCCAGCATTTT.

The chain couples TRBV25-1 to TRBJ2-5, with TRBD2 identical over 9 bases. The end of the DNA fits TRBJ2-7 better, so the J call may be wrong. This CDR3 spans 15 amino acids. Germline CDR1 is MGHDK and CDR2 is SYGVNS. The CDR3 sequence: CASSEPGTSHYEQYF. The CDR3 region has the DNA TGTGCCAGCAGTGAACCCGGGACTAGCCACTACGAGCAGTACTTC.

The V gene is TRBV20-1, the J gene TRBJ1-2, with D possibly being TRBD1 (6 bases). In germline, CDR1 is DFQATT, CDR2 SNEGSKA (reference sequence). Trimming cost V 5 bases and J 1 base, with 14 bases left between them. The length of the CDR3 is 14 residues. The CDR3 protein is CSAPTGTFNYGYTF. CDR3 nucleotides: TGCAGTGCTCCCACAGGGACGTTTAACTATGGCTACACCTTC.

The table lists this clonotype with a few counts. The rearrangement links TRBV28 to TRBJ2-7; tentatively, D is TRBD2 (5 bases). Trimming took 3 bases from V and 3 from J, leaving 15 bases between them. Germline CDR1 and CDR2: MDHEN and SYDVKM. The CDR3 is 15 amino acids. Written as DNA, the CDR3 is TGTGCCAGCAGTTTTGGTGGTAGCGTGGGCTACGAGCAGTACTTC. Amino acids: CASSFGGSVGYEQYF.

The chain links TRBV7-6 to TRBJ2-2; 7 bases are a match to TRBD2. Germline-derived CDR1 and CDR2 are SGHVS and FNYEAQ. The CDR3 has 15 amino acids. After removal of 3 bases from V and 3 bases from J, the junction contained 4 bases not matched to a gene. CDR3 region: CASSFFREDTGELFF. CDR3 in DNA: TGTGCCAGCAGCTTCTTCCGGGAGGACACCGGGGAGCTGTTTTTT.

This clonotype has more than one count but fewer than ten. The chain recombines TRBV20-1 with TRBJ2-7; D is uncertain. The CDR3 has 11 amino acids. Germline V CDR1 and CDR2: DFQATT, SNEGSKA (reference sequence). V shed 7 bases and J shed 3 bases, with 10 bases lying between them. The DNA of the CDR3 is TGCAGTGGACGGAACGGCTACGAGCAGTACTTC. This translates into CSGRNGYEQYF.

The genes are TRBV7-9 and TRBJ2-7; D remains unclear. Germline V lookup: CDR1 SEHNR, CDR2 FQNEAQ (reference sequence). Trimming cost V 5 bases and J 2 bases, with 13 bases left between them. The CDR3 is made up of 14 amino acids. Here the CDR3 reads CASSQNDNPYEQYF. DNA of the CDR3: TGTGCCAGCAGCCAGAACGACAACCCCTACGAGCAGTACTTC.

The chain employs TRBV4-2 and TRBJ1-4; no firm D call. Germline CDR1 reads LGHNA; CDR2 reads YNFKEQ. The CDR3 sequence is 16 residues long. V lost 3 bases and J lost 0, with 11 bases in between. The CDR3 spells CASSHLQQPTNEKLFF. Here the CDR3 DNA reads TGTGCCAGCAGCCATTTACAGCAACCAACTAATGAAAAACTGTTTTTT.

The CDR3 is CSATRQGADGYTF. CDR3 coding DNA: TGCAGTGCTACAAGACAGGGGGCGGACGGCTACACCTTC. This chain links TRBV20-1 with TRBJ1-2; 10 bases fit TRBD1. The V gene end was trimmed by 4 bases and the J gene end by 8 bases; junction bases not matched to a gene: 7. CDR1 and CDR2 (germline): DFQATT, SNEGSKA (reference sequence). This CDR3 has 13 amino acids.

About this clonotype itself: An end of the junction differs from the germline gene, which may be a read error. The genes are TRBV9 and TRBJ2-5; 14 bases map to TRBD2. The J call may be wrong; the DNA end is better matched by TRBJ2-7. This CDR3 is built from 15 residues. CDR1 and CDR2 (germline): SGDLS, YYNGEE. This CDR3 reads CVSSVAGLAGDEQYF. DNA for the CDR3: TGTGTCAGCAGCGTAGCGGGACTAGCGGGGGACGAGCAGTACTTC.

This CDR3 is CASRPAGPLGIQYF. Written as DNA, the CDR3 is TGTGCCAGCAGGCCTGCCGGGCCTTTGGGCATTCAGTACTTC. The chain is built from TRBV4-2 and TRBJ2-4; D unresolved. Germline values: CDR1 LGHNA, CDR2 YNFKEQ. Trimming removed 6 bases from V and 9 bases from J, with 18 bases in between. This CDR3 region has 14 residues.

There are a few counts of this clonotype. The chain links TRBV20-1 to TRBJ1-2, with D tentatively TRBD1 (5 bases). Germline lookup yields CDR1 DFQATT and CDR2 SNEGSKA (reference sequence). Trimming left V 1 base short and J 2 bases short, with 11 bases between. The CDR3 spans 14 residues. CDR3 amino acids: CSARVRDSNYGYTF. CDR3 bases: TGCAGTGCTAGAGTTCGGGACTCAAACTATGGCTACACCTTC.